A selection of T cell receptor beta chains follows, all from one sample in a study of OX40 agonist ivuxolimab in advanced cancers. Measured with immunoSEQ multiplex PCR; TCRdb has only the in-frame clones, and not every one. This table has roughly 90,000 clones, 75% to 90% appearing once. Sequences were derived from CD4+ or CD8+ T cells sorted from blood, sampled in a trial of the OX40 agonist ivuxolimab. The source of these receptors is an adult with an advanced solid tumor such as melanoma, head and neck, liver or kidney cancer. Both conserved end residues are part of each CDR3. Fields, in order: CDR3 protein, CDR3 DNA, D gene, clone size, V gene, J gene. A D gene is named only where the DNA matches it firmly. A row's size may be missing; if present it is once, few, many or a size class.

CASSSLNRGLKTNYGYTF	TGTGCCAGCAGCAGCCTTAACAGGGGGCTTAAAACTAACTATGGCTACACCTTC	TRBD1	-	TRBV7-9	TRBJ1-2
CASSPHRDPGANVLTF	TGTGCCAGCAGTCCCCACCGGGACCCTGGGGCCAACGTCCTGACTTTC	-	-	TRBV28	TRBJ2-6
CASSPGQGVEYGYTF	TGTGCCAGCAGCCCCGGACAGGGCGTCGAATATGGCTACACCTTC	TRBD1	-	TRBV9	TRBJ1-2
CASGSSGYTF	TGTGCCAGCGGGTCTAGTGGCTACACCTTC	-	-	TRBV5-5	TRBJ1-2
CASSLTGETEAFF	TGCGCCAGCAGCTTGACGGGGGAAACTGAAGCTTTCTTT	-	few	TRBV5-1	TRBJ1-1
CASSRTYTGELFF	TGTGCCAGCAGTCGGACTTACACCGGGGAGCTGTTTTTT	-	-	TRBV6-5	TRBJ2-2
CASSFSGTSMNEQFF	TGTGCCAGCAGCTTCTCCGGGACTAGCATGAATGAGCAGTTCTTC	TRBD2	-	TRBV7-2	TRBJ2-1
CASSLGAAYGYTF	TGTGCCAGCAGCTTAGGCGCAGCCTATGGCTACACCTTC	-	-	TRBV11-2	TRBJ1-2
CASRPRSQGETQYF	TGTGCCAGCCGTCCTAGGTCGCAGGGAGAGACCCAGTACTTC	-	-	TRBV5-4	TRBJ2-5
CASSGQGMAYNEQFF	TGTGCCAGCAGCGGTCAGGGGATGGCCTACAATGAGCAGTTCTTC	-	-	TRBV9	TRBJ2-1
CASSLQTSNTEAFF	TGCGCCAGCAGCTTGCAAACTTCGAACACTGAAGCTTTCTTT	-	-	TRBV5-1	TRBJ1-1
CASSLEGRMNTEAFF	TGCGCCAGCAGCTTGGAAGGGCGCATGAACACTGAAGCTTTCTTT	-	-	TRBV5-1	TRBJ1-1
CASSIPQEHSNQPQHF	TGTGCCAGCAGTATACCACAGGAACATAGCAATCAGCCCCAGCATTTT	-	-	TRBV27	TRBJ1-5
CASSSRDRGRYEQYF	TGTGCCAGCAGCTCCCGGGACAGGGGGCGATACGAGCAGTACTTC	TRBD1	-	TRBV11-1	TRBJ2-7
CASSIVPGSGQEPNTEAFF	TGTGCCAGTAGTATCGTTCCCGGATCGGGACAGGAACCGAACACTGAAGCTTTCTTT	TRBD1	-	TRBV19	TRBJ1-1
CASSQDSSNRGPQPQHF	TGCGCCAGCAGCCAAGATTCCAGTAACAGGGGGCCTCAGCCCCAGCATTTT	TRBD1	-	TRBV4-1	TRBJ1-5
CASSLRIGGTYEQYF	TGTGCCAGCAGCTTAAGAATCGGGGGCACCTACGAGCAGTACTTC	-	-	TRBV11-1	TRBJ2-7
CASSSPHNEQFF	TGTGCCAGCAGTTCCCCTCACAATGAGCAGTTCTTC	-	-	TRBV28	TRBJ2-1